This T cell receptor (beta chain) came from a study of T cell clusters in autoimmune cytopenias. The overall study: The median distinct TRB clonotype count was approximately 2,500 per sample, from a median roughly 55,000 reads.

Multiplex touch-down PCR amplified TRB using TRB-A and TRB-B pools in one tube. Following a re-call of the multiplex PCR reads, TCRdb has one entry per CDR3 protein and lacks DNA. The sample table sets out some 11,000 distinct CDR3 sequences. Regarding the study as a whole: Primary autoimmune cytopenia patients appeared to lack physiological T cell clusters present in healthy donors. A dominant lymphoma-associated repertoire apparently masked the cluster-lack signature in secondary cytopenia versus chronic lymphocytic leukemia. TRB repertoire shifts in secondary cytopenia and chronic lymphocytic leukemia mostly reflected lymphoma, not autoimmunity.

Per the germline V gene, CDR1 is MDHEN and CDR2 is SYDVKM. The CDR3 extends over 15 amino acids. Each sample's input was about 250 ng genomic DNA, 38,000 or so genome equivalents. Concerning this clonotype: Its matching antigen is unknown.

The sequenced sample was peripheral blood. The sequence came from a human donor with an autoimmune cytopenia or autoimmune hepatitis (not recorded which). The V and J genes are TRBV28 and TRBJ2-3; as DNA is missing, the TRBD1 call by TCRdb cannot be tested. The CDR3 sequence: CATLSGKRGTDTQYF.